This T cell receptor (beta chain) was recovered during a study of T cells expressing NK-cell markers. Study summary: Sorted CD3+CD56+NKG2C+, CD3+CD56+NKG2C- and CD3+CD56-NKG2C+ T cells provided the TCR beta repertoires. Seven donors tested HCMV-seropositive and one tested seronegative among the eight sequenced. Findings and caveats of the study: Each of a handful of donors carried dominant NKG2C+ clonotypes accounting for about 1.0-8% of CD8+ T cells.

Germline V gene lookup returns CDR1 LGHNA and CDR2 YSLEER. This CDR3 has 14 amino acids. UMIs accompanied the 5'RACE template switching by which TCR beta cDNA was made. Reanalyzing the 5' RACE reads, TCRdb keeps one entry per CDR3 protein, without DNA. The sample includes fewer than 300,000 distinct CDR3 sequences. On this clonotype itself: Its specificity is not known.

The sample consisted of blood T cells: a sorted CD56 or NKG2C T cell subset, CD4+ or CD8+ T cells, or bulk PBMC T cells (not recorded which). This clonotype originated in a woman between 18 and 75 years old in good health. This sequence joins TRBV4-3 and TRBJ2-3; without DNA, the TCRdb call of TRBD1 cannot be checked. The chain's CDR3 is CASSRQGRGDTQYF.